This is a list of T cell receptor beta chains from one sample in a study of regulatory T cells in long-lasting Graves disease. From the multiplex PCR reads, TCRdb called clonotypes with MiXCR, one entry per CDR3 protein. The table records under 500,000 distinct CDR3 sequences, over 15% of them present only once. These same data were also listed under a study on T cells in Graves' hyperthyroidism and ophthalmopathy.

Sequencing was performed on peripheral blood mononuclear cells (PBMCs), taken at new diagnosis, from a patient treated with antithyroid drugs. Receptors were obtained from a woman aged 25-40 years with Graves disease. The CDR3 runs from the conserved cysteine through the conserved F or W. The D gene is left open where the match is weak. Clone size, where shown, is once, few, many, or a class for clones that have expanded.

size,J,V,D,CDR3,DNA
many,TRBJ2-1,TRBV6-5,.,CASSYLTARDNEQFF,TGTGCCAGCAGTTATTTGACTGCGAGGGACAATGAGCAGTTCTTC
many,TRBJ1-5,TRBV28,.,CASTGSEANNQPQHF,TGTGCCAGCACAGGGAGTGAGGCTAACAATCAGCCCCAGCATTTT
many,TRBJ2-1,TRBV7-2,TRBD2,CASSLAVRTSIYEQFF,TGTGCCAGCAGCTTAGCGGTGCGGACTAGCATTTATGAGCAGTTCTTC
.,TRBJ2-7,TRBV2,TRBD2,CASINGTRGFEQYF,TGTGCCAGCATAAACGGGACTAGGGGATTCGAGCAGTACTTC
many,TRBJ1-1,TRBV18,TRBD1,CASSPAGGNTEAFF,TGTGCCAGCTCACCAGCAGGGGGGAACACTGAAGCTTTCTTT
.,TRBJ1-6,TRBV15,.,CATSREPRGNSPLHF,TGTGCCACCAGCAGAGAGCCCAGGGGCAATTCACCCCTCCACTTT
many,TRBJ2-1,TRBV28,TRBD2,CASISGSTGGNEQFF,TGTGCCAGCATCAGCGGGAGCACAGGAGGCAATGAGCAGTTCTTC
many,TRBJ2-3,TRBV12-3/TRBV12-4,TRBD2,CAILPAGVRNTQYF,TGTGCCATCCTACCAGCGGGAGTCCGGAATACGCAGTATTTT
many,TRBJ1-1,TRBV6-2/TRBV6-3,.,CASSYRTEAFF,TGTGCCAGCAGTTATAGGACTGAAGCTTTCTTT
many,TRBJ2-5,TRBV11-2,TRBD1,CASSLDLGTGQETQYF,TGTGCCAGCAGCTTAGATCTTGGGACAGGCCAAGAGACCCAGTACTTC
many,TRBJ2-7,TRBV28,TRBD1,CASSLRPGGSDEQYF,TGTGCCAGCAGTTTAAGACCAGGGGGTAGCGACGAGCAGTACTTC
few,TRBJ2-4,TRBV27,TRBD2,CASRGALALAKNIQYF,TGTGCCAGCAGAGGGGCACTAGCGTTAGCCAAAAACATTCAGTACTTC
many,TRBJ2-1,TRBV30,TRBD1,CAWRTGGWNEQFF,TGTGCCTGGAGGACAGGGGGGTGGAATGAGCAGTTCTTC
many,TRBJ1-5,TRBV27,.,CASSPGGGWNQPQHF,TGTGCCAGCAGTCCAGGTGGTGGGTGGAATCAGCCCCAGCATTTT
many,TRBJ2-5,TRBV28,TRBD1,CASSPGGDRGETQYF,TGTGCCAGCAGTCCGGGCGGGGACAGGGGAGAGACCCAGTACTTC
few,TRBJ2-5,TRBV29-1,.,CSVEDGKETQYF,TGCAGCGTTGAAGATGGGAAGGAGACCCAGTACTTC
few,TRBJ2-5,TRBV10-3,.,CAISGVRGQETQYF,TGTGCCATCAGTGGAGTAAGGGGCCAAGAGACCCAGTACTTC
.,TRBJ1-3,TRBV6-1,.,CASQGSGNTIYF,TGTGCCAGCCAGGGCTCTGGAAACACCATATATTTT
many,TRBJ1-2,TRBV28,.,CASSPPDNLGSGYTF,TGTGCCAGCAGTCCGCCGGACAACCTGGGGTCTGGCTACACCTTC
few,TRBJ1-5,TRBV4-1,TRBD1,CASSQTPGTGVNQPQHF,TGCGCCAGCAGCCAGACGCCCGGGACAGGCGTCAATCAGCCCCAGCATTTT
many,TRBJ2-1,TRBV24-1,TRBD2,CATSETTSGRLHEQFF,TGTGCCACCAGTGAGACGACTAGCGGGAGATTACATGAGCAGTTCTTC
many,TRBJ1-1,TRBV28,.,CASSLRGLMNTEAFF,TGTGCCAGCAGTTTACGCGGCTTAATGAACACTGAAGCTTTCTTT
many,TRBJ2-7,TRBV20-1,TRBD2,CSASTSGTTYEQYF,TGCAGTGCTAGCACTAGCGGGACAACCTACGAGCAGTACTTC
many,TRBJ2-7,TRBV7-2,.,CASSLRGDYEQYF,TGTGCCAGCAGCTTACGAGGGGACTACGAGCAGTACTTC
many,TRBJ1-2,TRBV28,TRBD1,CASNEQGASYTF,TGTGCCAGCAACGAACAGGGGGCGAGCTACACCTTC
.,TRBJ1-3,TRBV7-2,.,CASSSAALGSGNTIYF,TGTGCCAGCAGCTCAGCGGCGCTTGGCTCTGGAAACACCATATATTTT
many,TRBJ1-1,TRBV27,TRBD1,CASSFRTGGITEAFF,TGTGCCAGCAGTTTTCGGACAGGGGGCATCACTGAAGCTTTCTTT
few,TRBJ2-3,TRBV6-2/TRBV6-3,.,CASSYRQGNTDTQYF,TGTGCCAGCAGTTACAGGCAGGGAAACACAGATACGCAGTATTTT
.,TRBJ1-6,TRBV6-1,.,CASSRLGNSPLHF,TGTGCCAGCAGCAGACTAGGGAATTCACCCCTCCACTTT
.,TRBJ1-4,TRBV29-1,.,CSGVLQNYEKLFF,TGCAGCGGAGTCCTCCAGAATTATGAAAAACTGTTTTTT
many,TRBJ2-7,TRBV2,.,CASSYATTDLSYEQYF,TGTGCCAGCAGCTACGCGACTACCGACCTCTCCTACGAGCAGTACTTC
many,TRBJ2-1,TRBV27,.,CASSLGISPEGEQFF,TGTGCCAGCAGTTTAGGGATCTCCCCCGAGGGTGAGCAGTTCTTC
many,TRBJ2-7,TRBV7-6,TRBD1,CASSQGQGGNEQYF,TGTGCCAGCAGCCAAGGACAGGGCGGCAACGAGCAGTACTTC
many,TRBJ1-1,TRBV10-3,.,CAISERENEAFF,TGTGCCATCAGTGAGAGGGAGAATGAAGCTTTCTTT
.,TRBJ2-7,TRBV3-1,.,CASSPRWGLSYEQYF,TGTGCCAGCAGTCCGCGCTGGGGACTCTCCTACGAGCAGTACTTC
few,TRBJ2-5,TRBV28,.,CASSLGGQRETQYF,TGTGCCAGCAGTTTAGGGGGACAAAGAGAGACCCAGTACTTC
many,TRBJ2-7,TRBV7-9,TRBD1,CASGDRGPSYEQYF,TGTGCCAGCGGCGACAGGGGGCCCTCCTACGAGCAGTACTTC
many,TRBJ2-3,TRBV6-5,TRBD2,CASSYPSAGGQGFTDTQYF,TGTGCCAGCAGTTACCCTAGCGCGGGAGGGCAGGGATTCACAGATACGCAGTATTTT